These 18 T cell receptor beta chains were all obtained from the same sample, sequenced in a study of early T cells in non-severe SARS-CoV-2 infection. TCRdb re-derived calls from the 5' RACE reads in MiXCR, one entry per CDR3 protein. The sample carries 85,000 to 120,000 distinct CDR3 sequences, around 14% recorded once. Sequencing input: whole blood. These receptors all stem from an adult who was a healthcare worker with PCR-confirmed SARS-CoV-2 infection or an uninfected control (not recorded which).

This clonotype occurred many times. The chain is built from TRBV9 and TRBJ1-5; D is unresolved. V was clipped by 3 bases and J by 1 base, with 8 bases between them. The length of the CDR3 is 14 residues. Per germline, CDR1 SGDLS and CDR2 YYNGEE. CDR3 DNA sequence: TGTGCCAGCAGCGCCGACCGAAGCAATCAGCCCCAGCATTTT. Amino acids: CASSADRSNQPQHF.

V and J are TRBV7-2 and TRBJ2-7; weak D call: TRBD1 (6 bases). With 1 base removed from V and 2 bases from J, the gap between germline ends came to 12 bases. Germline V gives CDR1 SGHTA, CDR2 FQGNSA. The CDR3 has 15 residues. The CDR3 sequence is CASSLETGTAYEQYF. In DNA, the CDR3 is TGTGCCAGCAGCTTAGAGACAGGTACAGCCTACGAGCAGTACTTC.

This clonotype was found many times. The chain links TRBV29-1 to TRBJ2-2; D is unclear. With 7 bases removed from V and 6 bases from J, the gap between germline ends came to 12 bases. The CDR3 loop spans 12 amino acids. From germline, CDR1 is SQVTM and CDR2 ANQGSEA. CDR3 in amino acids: CSAGPGPGELFF. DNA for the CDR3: TGCAGCGCTGGACCGGGCCCCGGGGAGCTGTTTTTT.

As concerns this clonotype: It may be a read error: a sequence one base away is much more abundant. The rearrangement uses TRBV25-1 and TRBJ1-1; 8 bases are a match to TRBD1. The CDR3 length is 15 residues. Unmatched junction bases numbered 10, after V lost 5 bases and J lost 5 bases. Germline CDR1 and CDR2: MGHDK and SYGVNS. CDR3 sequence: CASSPIDRGGTEAFF. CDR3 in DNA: TGTGCCAGCAGTCCGATCGACAGGGGAGGTACTGAAGCTTTCTTT.

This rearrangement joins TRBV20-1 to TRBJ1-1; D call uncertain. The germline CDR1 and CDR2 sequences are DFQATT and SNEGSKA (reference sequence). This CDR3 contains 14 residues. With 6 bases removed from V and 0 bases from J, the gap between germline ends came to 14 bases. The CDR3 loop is CSASPVVVNTEAFF. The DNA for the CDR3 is TGCAGTGCCAGTCCGGTGGTCGTGAACACTGAAGCTTTCTTT.

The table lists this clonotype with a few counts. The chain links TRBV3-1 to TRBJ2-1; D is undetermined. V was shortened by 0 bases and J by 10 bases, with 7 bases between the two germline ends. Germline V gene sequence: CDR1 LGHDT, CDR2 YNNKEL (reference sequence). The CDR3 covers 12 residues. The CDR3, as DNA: TGTGCCAGCAGCCAAGATCCAGCGGAGCAGTTCTTC. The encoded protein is CASSQDPAEQFF.

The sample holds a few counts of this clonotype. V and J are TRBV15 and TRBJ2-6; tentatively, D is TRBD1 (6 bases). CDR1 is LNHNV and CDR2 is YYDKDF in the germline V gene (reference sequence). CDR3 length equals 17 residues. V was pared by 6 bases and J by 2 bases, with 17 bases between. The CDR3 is CATSRGKGAPGANVLTF. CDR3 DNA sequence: TGTGCCACCAGTAGGGGGAAAGGAGCCCCTGGGGCCAACGTCCTGACTTTC.

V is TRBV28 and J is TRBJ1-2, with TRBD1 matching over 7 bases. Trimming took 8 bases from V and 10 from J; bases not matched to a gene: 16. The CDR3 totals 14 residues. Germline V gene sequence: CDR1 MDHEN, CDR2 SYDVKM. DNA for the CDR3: TGTGCCAGCCGTCTCGTGCCAGGGGGTCTTCTCTACACCTTC. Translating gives CASRLVPGGLLYTF.

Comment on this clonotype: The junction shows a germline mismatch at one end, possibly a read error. CDR3 loop: CVSSVRGNQPQHF. CDR3 nucleotide sequence: TGTGTCAGCAGTGTTAGAGGGAATCAGCCCCAGCATTTT. This chain connects TRBV28 to TRBJ1-5, with D unclear. CDR3 length equals 13 residues. Germline lookup yields CDR1 MDHEN and CDR2 SYDVKM.

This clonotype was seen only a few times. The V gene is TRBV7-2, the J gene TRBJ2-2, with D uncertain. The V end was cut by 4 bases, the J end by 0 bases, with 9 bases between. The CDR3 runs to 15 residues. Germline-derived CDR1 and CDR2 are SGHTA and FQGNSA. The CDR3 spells CASSSPGANTGELFF. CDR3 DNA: TGTGCCAGCAGCTCGCCAGGAGCGAACACCGGGGAGCTGTTTTTT.

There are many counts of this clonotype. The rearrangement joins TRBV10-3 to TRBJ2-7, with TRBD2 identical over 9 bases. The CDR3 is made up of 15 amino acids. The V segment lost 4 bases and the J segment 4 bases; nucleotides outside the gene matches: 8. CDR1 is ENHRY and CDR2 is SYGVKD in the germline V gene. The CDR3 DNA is TGTGCCATCAGTGGGGTAGCGGGAGCGGAGTACGAGCAGTACTTC. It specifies CAISGVAGAEYEQYF.

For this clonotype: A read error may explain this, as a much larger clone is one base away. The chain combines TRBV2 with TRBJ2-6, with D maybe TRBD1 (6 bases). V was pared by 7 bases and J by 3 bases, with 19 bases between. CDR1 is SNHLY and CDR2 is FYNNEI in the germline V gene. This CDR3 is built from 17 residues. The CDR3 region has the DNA TGTGCCAGCATGGGCAGGGGCTATGATATTGGGGCCAACGTCCTGACTTTC. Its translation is CASMGRGYDIGANVLTF.

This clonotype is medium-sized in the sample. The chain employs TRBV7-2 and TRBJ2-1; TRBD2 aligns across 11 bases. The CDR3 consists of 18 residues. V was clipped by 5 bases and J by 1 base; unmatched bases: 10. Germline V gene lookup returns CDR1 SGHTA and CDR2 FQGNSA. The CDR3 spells CASSLRLAGTGSYNEQFF. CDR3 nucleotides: TGTGCCAGCAGCCTGAGACTAGCGGGAACAGGTTCCTACAATGAGCAGTTCTTC.

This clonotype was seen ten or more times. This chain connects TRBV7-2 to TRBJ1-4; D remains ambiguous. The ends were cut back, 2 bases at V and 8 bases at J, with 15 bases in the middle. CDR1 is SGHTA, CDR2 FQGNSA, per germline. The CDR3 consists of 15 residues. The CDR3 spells CASSLQPGGTEKLFF. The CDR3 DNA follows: TGTGCCAGCAGCTTACAGCCGGGTGGAACGGAAAAACTGTTTTTT.

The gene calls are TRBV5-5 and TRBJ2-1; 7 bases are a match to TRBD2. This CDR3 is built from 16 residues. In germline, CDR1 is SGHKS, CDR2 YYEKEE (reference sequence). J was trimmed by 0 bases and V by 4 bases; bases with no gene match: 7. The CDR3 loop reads CASSPYLAASYNEQFF. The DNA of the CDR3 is TGTGCCAGCAGCCCTTACCTAGCGGCCTCCTACAATGAGCAGTTCTTC.

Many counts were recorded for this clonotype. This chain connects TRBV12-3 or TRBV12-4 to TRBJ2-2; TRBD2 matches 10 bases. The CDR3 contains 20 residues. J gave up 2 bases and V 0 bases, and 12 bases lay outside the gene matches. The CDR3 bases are TGTGCCAGCAGTTTAGCTTTCGGCCCATCTAGCGGGGGTAACACCGGGGAGCTGTTTTTT. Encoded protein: CASSLAFGPSSGGNTGELFF.

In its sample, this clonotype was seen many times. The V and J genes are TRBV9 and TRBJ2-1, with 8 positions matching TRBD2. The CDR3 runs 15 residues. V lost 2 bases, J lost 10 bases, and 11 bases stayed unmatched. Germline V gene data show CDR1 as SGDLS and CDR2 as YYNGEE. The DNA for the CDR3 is TGTGCCAGCAGCGTCTCGGGACTAGGGGATTCCGAGCAGTTCTTC. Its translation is CASSVSGLGDSEQFF.

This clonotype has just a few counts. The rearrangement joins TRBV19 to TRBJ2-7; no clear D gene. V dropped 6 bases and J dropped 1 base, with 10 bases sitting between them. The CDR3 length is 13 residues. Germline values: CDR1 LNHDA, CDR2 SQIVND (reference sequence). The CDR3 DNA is TGTGCCAGTAGATCCACCGGATCCTACGAGCAGTACTTC. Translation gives CASRSTGSYEQYF.